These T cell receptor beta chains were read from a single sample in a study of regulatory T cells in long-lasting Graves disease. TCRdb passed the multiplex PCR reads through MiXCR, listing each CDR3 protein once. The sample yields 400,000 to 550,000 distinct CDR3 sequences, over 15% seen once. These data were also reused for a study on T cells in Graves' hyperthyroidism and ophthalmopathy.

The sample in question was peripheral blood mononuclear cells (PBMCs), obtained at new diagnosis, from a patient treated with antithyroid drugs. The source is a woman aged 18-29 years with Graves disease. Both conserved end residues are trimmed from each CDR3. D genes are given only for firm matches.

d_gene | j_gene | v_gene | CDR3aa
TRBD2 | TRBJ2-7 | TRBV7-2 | ASSLGLAGGLEQY
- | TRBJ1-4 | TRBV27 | ASGATNEKLF
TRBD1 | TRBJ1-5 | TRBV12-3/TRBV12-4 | ASSITGGGQPQH
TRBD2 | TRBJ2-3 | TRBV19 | ASSIPGLVTDTQY
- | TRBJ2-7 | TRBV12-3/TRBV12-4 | ASSLFGGGYEQY
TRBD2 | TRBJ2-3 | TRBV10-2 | ATTSGRSTDTQY
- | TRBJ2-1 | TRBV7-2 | ASSFASARIDEQF
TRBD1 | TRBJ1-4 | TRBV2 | ASRHSGTGDEKLF
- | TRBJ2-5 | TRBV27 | ASTTYPQETQY
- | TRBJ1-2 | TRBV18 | ASSPLGPGADESNYGYT
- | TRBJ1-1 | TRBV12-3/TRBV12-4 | ASSLMEGLEAF